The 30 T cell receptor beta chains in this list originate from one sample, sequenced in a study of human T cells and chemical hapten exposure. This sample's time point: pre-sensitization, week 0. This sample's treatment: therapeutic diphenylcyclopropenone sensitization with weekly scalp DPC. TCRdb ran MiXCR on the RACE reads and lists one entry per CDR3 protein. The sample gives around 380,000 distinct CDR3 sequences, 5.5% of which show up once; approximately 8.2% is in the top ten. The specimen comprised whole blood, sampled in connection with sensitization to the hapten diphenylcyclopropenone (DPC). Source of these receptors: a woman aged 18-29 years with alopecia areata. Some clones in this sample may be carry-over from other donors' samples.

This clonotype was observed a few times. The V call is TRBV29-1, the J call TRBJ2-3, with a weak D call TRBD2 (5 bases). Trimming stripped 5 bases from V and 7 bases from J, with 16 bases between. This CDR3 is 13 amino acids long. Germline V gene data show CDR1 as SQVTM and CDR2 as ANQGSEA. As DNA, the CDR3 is TGCAGCGTTCTGGAGCGGAGGAGAAATACGCAGTATTTT. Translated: CSVLERRRNTQYF.

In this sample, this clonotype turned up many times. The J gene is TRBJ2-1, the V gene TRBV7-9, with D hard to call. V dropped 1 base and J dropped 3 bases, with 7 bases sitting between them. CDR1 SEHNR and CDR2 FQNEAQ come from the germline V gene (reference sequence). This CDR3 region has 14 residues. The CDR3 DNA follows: TGTGCCAGCAGCTTAGAAGTCAGCTACAATGAGCAGTTCTTC. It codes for CASSLEVSYNEQFF.

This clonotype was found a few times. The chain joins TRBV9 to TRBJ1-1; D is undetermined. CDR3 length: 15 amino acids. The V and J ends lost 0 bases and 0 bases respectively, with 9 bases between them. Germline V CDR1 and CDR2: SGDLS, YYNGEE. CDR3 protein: CASSVGGRMNTEAFF. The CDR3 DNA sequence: TGTGCCAGCAGCGTAGGTGGCAGGATGAACACTGAAGCTTTCTTT. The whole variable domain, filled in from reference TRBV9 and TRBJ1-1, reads DSGVTQTPKHLITATGQRVTLRCSPRSGDLSVYWYQQSLDQGLQFLIQYYNGEERAKGNILERFSAQQFPDLHSELNLSSLELGDSALYFCASSVGGRMNTEAFFGQGTRLTVV.

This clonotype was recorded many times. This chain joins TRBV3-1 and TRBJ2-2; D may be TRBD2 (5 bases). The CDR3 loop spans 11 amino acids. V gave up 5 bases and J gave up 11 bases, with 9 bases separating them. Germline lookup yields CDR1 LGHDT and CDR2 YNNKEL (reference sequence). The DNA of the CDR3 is TGTGCCAGCAGCAGACGGACTGAGCTGTTTTTT. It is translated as CASSRRTELFF.

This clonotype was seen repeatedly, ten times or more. The CDR3 DNA is TGTGCCAGCAGCCGGCAGAGCCTTCATAATGAAAAACTGTTTTTT. It specifies CASSRQSLHNEKLFF. The chain uses TRBV6-5 and TRBJ1-4; D is unclear. Trimming cost V 6 bases and J 4 bases, with 15 bases left between them. CDR3 size: 15 residues. Germline loops: CDR1 MNHEY, CDR2 SVGAGI.

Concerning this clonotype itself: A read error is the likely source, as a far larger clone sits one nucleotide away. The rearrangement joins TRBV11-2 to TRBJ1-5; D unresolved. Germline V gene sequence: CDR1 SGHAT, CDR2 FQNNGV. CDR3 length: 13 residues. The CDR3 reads CVSSLVSNQPQHF. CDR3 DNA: TGTGTCAGCAGCTTAGTTAGCAATCAGCCCCAGCATTTT.

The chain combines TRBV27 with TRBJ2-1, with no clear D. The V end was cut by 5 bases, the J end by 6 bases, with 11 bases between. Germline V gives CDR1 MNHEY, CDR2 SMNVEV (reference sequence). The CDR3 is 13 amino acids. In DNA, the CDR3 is TGTGCCAGCAGTCAAATCCCTGCCAATGAGCAGTTCTTC. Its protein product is CASSQIPANEQFF.

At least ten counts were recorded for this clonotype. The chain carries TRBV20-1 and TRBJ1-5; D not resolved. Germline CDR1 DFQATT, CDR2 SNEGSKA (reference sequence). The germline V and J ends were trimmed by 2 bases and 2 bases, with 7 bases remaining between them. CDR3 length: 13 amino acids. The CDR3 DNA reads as TGCAGTGCTAGAAGAGACGGCAATCAGCCCCAGCATTTT. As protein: CSARRDGNQPQHF.

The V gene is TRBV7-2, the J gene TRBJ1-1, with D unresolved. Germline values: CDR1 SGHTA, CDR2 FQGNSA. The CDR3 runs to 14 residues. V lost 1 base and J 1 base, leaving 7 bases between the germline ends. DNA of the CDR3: TGTGCCAGCAGCTTAGAGTTAGGGAACACTGAAGCTTTCTTT. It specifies CASSLELGNTEAFF.

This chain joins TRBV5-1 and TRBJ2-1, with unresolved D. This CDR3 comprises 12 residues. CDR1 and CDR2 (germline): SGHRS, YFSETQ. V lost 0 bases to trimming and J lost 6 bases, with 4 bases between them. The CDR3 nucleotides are TGCGCCAGCAGCTTGGTACCCAATGAGCAGTTCTTC. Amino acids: CASSLVPNEQFF.

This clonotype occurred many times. The CDR3 nucleotides read TGTGCCAGCAGCTTAGTTCTCGCTAGCGGGGGAGATACGCAGTATTTT. As protein: CASSLVLASGGDTQYF. The chain links TRBV11-2 to TRBJ2-3; 10 bases match TRBD2. The CDR3 loop spans 16 amino acids. The junction had 6 bases not matched to a gene; V was cut back by 1 base and J by 5 bases. Germline loops: CDR1 SGHAT, CDR2 FQNNGV.

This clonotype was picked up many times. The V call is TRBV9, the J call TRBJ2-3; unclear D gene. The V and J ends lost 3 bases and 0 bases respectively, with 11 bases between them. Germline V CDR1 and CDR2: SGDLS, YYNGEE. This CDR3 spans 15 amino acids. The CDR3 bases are TGTGCCAGCAGCGCCCCTTATACTAGCACAGATACGCAGTATTTT. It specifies CASSAPYTSTDTQYF.

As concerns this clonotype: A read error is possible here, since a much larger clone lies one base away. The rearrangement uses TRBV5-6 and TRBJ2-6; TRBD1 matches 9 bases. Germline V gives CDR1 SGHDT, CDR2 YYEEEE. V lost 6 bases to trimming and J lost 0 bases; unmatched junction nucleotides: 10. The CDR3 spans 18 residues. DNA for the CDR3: TGTGCCAGCACCACCCCGGGACAGGGCTTCTCTGGGGCCAACGTCCTGACTTTC. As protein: CASTTPGQGFSGANVLTF.

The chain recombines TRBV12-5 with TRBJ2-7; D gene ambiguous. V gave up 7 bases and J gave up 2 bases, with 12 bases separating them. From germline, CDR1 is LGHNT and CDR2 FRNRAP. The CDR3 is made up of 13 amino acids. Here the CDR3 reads CASASSATYEQYF. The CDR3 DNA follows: TGTGCTAGTGCTTCCTCGGCTACCTACGAGCAGTACTTC.

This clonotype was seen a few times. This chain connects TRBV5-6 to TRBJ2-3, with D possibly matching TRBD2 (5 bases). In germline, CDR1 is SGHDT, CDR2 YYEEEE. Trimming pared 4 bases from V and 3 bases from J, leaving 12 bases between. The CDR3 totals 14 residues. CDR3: CASSQFRGTDTQYF. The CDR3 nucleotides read TGTGCCAGCAGCCAGTTTAGAGGGACAGATACGCAGTATTTT.

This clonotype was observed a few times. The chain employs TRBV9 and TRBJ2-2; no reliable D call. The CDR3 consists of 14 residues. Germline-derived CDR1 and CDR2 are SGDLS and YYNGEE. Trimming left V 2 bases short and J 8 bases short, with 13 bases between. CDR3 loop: CASSVEPRPGELFF. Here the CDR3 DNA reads TGTGCCAGCAGCGTTGAACCACGACCGGGGGAGCTGTTTTTT.

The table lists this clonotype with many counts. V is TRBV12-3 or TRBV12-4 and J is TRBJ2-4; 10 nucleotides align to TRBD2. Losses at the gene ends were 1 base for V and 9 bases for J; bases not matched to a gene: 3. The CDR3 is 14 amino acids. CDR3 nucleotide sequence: TGTGCCAGCAGTTTAGGGGCTAGCGGGGGCATTCAGTACTTC. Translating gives CASSLGASGGIQYF.

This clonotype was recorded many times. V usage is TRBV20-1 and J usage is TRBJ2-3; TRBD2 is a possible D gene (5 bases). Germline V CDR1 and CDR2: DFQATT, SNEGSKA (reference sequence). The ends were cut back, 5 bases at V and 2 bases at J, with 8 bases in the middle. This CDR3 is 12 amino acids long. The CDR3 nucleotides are TGCAGTGCTGTTCGGGACACAGATACGCAGTATTTT. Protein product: CSAVRDTDTQYF.

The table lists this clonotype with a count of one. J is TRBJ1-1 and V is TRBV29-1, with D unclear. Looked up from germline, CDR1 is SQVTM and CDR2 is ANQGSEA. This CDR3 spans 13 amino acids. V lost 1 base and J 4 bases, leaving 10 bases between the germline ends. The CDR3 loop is CSVEVTGSTEAFF. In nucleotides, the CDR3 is TGCAGCGTTGAAGTAACGGGATCCACTGAAGCTTTCTTT.

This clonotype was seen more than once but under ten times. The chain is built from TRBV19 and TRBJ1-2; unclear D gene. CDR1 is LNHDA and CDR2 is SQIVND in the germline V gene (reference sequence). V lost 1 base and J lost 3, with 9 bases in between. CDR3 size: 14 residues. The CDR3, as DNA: TGTGCCAGTAGTATAGTTGTGGGAGACTATGGCTACACCTTC. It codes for CASSIVVGDYGYTF. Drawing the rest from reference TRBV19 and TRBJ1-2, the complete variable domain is DGGITQSPKYLFRKEGQNVTLSCEQNLNHDAMYWYRQDPGQGLRLIYYSQIVNDFQKGDIAEGYSVSREKKESFPLTVTSAQKNPTAFYLCASSIVVGDYGYTFGSGTRLTVV.

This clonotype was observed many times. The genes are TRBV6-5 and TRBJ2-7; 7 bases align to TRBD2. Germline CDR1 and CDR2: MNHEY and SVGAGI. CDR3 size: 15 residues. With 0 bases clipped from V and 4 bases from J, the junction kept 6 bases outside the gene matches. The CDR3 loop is CASSYSGRGRYEQYF. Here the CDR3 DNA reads TGTGCCAGCAGTTACTCTGGGAGGGGTCGATACGAGCAGTACTTC.

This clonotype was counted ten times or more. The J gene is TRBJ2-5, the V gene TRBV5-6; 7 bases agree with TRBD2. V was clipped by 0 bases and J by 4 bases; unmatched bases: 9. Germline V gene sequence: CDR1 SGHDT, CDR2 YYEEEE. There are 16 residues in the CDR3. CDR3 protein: CASSLEPGGRVETQYF. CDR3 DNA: TGTGCCAGCAGCTTGGAGCCGGGGGGAAGAGTAGAGACCCAGTACTTC.

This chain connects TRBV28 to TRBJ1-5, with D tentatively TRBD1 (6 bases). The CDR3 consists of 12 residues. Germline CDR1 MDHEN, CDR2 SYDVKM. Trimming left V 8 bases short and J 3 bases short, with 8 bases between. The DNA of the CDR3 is TGTGCCAGCGGGGGGCTCAATCAGCCCCAGCATTTT. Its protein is CASGGLNQPQHF. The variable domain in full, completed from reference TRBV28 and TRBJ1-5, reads DVKVTQSSRYLVKRTGEKVFLECVQDMDHENMFWYRQDPGLGLRLIYFSYDVKMKEKGDIPEGYSVSREKKERFSLILESASTNQTSMYLCASGGLNQPQHFGDGTRLSIL.

CDR3 nucleotide sequence: TGCGCCAGCAGCCCCAGTGCGGGGCTCTGGGACGAGCAGTACTTC. As protein: CASSPSAGLWDEQYF. The chain carries TRBV4-3 and TRBJ2-7, with TRBD2 as a possible D gene (6 bases). V lost 4 bases, J lost 5 bases, and 18 bases lay in between. The CDR3 covers 15 residues. Germline assignment: CDR1 LGHNA and CDR2 YSLEER.

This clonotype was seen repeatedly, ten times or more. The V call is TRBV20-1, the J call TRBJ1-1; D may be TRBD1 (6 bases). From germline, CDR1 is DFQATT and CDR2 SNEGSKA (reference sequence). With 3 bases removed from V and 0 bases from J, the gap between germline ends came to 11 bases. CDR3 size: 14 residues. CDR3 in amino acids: CSASVGTLNTEAFF. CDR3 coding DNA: TGCAGTGCTAGTGTTGGGACACTGAACACTGAAGCTTTCTTT.

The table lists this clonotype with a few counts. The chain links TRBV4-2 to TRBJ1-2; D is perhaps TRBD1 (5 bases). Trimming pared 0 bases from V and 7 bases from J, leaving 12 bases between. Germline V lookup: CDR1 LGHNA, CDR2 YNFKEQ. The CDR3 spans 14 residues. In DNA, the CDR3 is TGTGCCAGCAGCCAAGAATTTTTAAGGGGTGGCTACACCTTC. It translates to CASSQEFLRGGYTF.

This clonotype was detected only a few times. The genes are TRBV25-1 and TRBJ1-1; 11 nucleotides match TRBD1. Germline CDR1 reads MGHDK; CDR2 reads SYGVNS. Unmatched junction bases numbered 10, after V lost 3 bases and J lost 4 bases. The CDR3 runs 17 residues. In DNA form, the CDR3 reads TGTGCCAGCAGTGAGGGGGGACAGGGGGGAGGAGTCACTGAAGCTTTCTTT. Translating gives CASSEGGQGGGVTEAFF.

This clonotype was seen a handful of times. In DNA form, the CDR3 reads TGTGCCAGCAGCTCAGCCGGTAGAAATTCACCCCTCCACTTT. Its translation: CASSSAGRNSPLHF. The V and J genes are TRBV7-9 and TRBJ1-6; D gene unclear. Germline-derived CDR1 and CDR2 are SEHNR and FQNEAQ (reference sequence). The CDR3 is 14 amino acids. V lost 4 bases to trimming and J lost 7 bases, with 11 bases between them.

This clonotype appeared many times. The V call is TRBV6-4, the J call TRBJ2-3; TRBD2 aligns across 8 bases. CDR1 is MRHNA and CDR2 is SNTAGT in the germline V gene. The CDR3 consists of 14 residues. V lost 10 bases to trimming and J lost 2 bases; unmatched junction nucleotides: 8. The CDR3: CATAGGLDTDTQYF. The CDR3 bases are TGTGCCACGGCGGGGGGACTCGACACAGATACGCAGTATTTT.

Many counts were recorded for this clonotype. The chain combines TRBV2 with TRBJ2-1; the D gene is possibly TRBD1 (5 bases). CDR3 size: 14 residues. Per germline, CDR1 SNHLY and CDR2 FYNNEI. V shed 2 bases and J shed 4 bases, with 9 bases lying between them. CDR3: CASSELRQYNEQFF. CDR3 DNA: TGTGCCAGCAGTGAATTAAGACAGTACAATGAGCAGTTCTTC.